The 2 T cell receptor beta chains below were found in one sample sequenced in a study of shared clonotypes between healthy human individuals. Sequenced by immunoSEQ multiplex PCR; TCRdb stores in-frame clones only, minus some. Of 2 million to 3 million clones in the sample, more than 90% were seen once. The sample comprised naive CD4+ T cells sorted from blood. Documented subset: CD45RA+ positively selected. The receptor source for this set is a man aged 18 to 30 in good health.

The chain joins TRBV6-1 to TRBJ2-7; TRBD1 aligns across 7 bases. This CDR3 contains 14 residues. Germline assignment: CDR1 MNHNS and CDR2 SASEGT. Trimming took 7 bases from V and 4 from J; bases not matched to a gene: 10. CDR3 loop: CASTLSQGLYEQYF. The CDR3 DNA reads TGTGCCAGCACCCTATCACAGGGGTTGTACGAGCAGTACTTC.

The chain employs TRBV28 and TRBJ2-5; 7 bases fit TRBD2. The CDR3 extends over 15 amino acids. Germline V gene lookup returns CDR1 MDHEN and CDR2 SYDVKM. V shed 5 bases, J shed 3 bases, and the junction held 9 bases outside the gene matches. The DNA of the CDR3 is TGTGCCAGCAGTCAGGCGGGGCTAGCGGAAGAGACCCAGTACTTC. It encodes CASSQAGLAEETQYF.